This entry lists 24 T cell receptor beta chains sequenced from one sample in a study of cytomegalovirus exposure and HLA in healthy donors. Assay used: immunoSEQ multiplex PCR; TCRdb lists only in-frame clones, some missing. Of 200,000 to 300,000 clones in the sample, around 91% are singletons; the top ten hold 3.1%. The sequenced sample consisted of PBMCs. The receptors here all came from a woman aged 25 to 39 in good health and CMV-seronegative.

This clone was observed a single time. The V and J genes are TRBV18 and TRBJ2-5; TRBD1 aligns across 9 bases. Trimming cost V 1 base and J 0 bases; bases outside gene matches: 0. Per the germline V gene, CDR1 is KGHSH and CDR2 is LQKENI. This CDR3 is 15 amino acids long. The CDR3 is CASSPRDRDQETQYF. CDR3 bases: TGTGCCAGCTCACCACGGGACAGGGACCAAGAGACCCAGTACTTC.

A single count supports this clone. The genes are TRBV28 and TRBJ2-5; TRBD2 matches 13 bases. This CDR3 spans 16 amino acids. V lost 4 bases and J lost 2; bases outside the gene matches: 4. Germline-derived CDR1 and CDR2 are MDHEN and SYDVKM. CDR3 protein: CASSSPGLAGQETQYF. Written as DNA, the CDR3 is TGTGCCAGCAGTTCACCGGGACTAGCGGGACAAGAGACCCAGTACTTC.

Here the CDR3 reads CASSFDLAGAGSTDTQYF. DNA of the CDR3: TGTGCCAGCAGCTTTGACTTAGCGGGAGCAGGGTCCACAGATACGCAGTATTTT. The chain has TRBV11-2 and TRBJ2-3; the match to TRBD2 covers 9 bases. Germline-derived CDR1 and CDR2 are SGHAT and FQNNGV. V dropped 3 bases and J dropped 2; count of bases not matched to a gene: 12. This CDR3 comprises 18 residues.

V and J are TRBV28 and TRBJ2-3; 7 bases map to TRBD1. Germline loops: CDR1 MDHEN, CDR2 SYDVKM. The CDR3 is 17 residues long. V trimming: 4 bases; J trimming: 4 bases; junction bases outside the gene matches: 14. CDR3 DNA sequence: TGTGCCAGCAGTTCTAAAGACAGGGCTAATGGAGCAGATACGCAGTATTTT. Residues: CASSSKDRANGADTQYF.

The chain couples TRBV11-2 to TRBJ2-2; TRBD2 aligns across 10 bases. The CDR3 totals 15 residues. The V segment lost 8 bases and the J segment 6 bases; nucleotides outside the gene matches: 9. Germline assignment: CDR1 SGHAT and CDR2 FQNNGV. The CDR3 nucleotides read TGTGCCAGCCTTTGGGGGCTAGCGGGAGCCGGGGAGCTGTTTTTT. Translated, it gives CASLWGLAGAGELFF.

CDR3 residues: CASRGGGNQPQHF. The CDR3 nucleotides read TGTGCCAGCAGGGGGGGAGGCAATCAGCCCCAGCATTTT. The V gene is TRBV25-1, the J gene TRBJ1-5; TRBD1 might be the D (5 bases). Germline V gene lookup returns CDR1 MGHDK and CDR2 SYGVNS. The length of the CDR3 is 13 residues. Trimming cost V 6 bases and J 2 bases, with 8 bases left between them.

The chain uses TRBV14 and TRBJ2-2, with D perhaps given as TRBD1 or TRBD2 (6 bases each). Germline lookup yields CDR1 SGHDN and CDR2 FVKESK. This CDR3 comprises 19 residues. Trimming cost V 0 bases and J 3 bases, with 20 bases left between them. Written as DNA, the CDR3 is TGTGCCAGCAGCCAAGAATATGAGGGGGAGGCCAAACACACCGGGGAGCTGTTTTTT. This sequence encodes CASSQEYEGEAKHTGELFF.

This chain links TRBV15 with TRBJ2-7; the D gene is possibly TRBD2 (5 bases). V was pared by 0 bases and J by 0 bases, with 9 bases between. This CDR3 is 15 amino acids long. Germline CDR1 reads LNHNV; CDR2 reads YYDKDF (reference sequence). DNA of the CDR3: TGTGCCACCAGCAGAGATGGGAGCAGCTCCTACGAGCAGTACTTC. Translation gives CATSRDGSSSYEQYF.

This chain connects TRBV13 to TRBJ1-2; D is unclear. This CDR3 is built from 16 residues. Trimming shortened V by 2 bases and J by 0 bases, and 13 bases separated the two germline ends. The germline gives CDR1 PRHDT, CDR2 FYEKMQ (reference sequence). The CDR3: CASSLRAGTANYGYTF. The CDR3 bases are TGTGCCAGCAGCTTACGCGCAGGAACAGCTAACTATGGCTACACCTTC.

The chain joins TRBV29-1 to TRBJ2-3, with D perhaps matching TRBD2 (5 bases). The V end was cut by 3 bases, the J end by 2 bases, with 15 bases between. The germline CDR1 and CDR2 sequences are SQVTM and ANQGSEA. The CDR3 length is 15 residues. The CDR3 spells CSVDRERLYTDTQYF. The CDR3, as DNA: TGCAGCGTTGATAGGGAGAGGTTGTACACAGATACGCAGTATTTT.

CDR3 in DNA: TGCGCCAGCAGCCAAGTATTTCGACGGACGGATGGCTACACCTTC. Protein: CASSQVFRRTDGYTF. V gene TRBV4-1 combines with J gene TRBJ1-2; D gene ambiguous. V dropped 1 base and J dropped 6 bases, with 15 bases sitting between them. Germline CDR1 and CDR2: MGHRA and YSYEKL. The CDR3 has 15 amino acids.

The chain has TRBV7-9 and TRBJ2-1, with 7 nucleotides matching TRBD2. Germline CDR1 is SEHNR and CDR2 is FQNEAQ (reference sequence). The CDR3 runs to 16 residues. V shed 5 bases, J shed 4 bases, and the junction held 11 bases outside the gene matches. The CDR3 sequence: CASSLLGEGAYNEQFF. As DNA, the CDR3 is TGTGCCAGCAGCCTACTTGGGGAGGGCGCTTACAATGAGCAGTTCTTC.

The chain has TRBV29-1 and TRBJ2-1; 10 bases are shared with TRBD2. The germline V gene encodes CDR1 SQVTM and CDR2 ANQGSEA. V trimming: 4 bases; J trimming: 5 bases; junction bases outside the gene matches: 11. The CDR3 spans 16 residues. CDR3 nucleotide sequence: TGCAGCGTTGTAGCCGATCTAGCGGGAGCAAACAATGAGCAGTTCTTC. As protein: CSVVADLAGANNEQFF.

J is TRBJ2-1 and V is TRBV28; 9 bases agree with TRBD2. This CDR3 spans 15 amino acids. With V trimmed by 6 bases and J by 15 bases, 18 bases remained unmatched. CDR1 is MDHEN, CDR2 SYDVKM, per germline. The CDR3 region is CASSLARLAGRRGFF. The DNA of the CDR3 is TGTGCCAGCAGCCTGGCCCGGCTAGCGGGAAGAAGGGGGTTCTTC.

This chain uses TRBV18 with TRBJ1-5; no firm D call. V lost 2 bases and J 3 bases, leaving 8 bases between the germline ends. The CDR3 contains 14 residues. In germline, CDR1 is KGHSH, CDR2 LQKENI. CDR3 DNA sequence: TGTGCCAGCTCACCAAGTAAAGACAATCAGCCCCAGCATTTT. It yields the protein CASSPSKDNQPQHF.

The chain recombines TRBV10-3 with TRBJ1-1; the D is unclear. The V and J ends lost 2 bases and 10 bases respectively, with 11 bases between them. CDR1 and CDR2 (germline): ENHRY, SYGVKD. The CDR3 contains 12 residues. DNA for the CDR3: TGTGCCATCAGTGAGCCTCCATCAGGAGCTTTCTTT. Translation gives CAISEPPSGAFF.

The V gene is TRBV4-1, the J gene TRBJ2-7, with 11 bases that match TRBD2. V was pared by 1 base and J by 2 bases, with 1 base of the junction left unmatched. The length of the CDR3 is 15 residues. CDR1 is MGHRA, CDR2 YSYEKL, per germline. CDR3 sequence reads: CASSQATSGTYEQYF. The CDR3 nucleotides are TGCGCCAGCAGCCAAGCGACTAGCGGGACCTACGAGCAGTACTTC.

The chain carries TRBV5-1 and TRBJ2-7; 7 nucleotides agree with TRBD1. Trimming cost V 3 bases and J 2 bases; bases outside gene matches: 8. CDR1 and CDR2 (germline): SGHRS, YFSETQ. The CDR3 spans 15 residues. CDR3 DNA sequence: TGCGCCAGCAGCTCCGCCCCGGGACAGACCTACGAGCAGTACTTC. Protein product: CASSSAPGQTYEQYF.

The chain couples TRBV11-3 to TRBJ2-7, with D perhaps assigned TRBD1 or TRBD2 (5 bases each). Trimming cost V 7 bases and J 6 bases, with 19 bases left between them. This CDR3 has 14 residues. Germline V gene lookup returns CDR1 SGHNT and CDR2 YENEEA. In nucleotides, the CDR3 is TGTGCCAGCACCGGAAGTGGGGGATATGGCGAGCAGTACTTC. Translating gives CASTGSGGYGEQYF.

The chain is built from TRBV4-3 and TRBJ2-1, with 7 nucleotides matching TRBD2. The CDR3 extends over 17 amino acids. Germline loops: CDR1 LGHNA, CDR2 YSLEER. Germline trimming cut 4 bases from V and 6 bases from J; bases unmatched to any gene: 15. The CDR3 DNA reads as TGCGCCAGCAGCCGGTTTGGGGATGGGAGGGCCTTCAATGAGCAGTTCTTC. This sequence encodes CASSRFGDGRAFNEQFF.

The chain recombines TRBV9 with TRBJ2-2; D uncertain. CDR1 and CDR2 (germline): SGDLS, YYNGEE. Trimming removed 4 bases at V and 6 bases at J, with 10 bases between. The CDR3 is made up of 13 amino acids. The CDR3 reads CASSPEAPGELFF. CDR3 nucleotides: TGTGCCAGCAGCCCAGAGGCCCCCGGGGAGCTGTTTTTT.

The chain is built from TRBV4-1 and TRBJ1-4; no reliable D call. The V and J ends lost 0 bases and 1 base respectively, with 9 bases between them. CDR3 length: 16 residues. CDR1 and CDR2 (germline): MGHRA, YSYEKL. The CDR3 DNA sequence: TGCGCCAGCAGCCAAGATTGGGCCGGAACTAATGAAAAACTGTTTTTT. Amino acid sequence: CASSQDWAGTNEKLFF.

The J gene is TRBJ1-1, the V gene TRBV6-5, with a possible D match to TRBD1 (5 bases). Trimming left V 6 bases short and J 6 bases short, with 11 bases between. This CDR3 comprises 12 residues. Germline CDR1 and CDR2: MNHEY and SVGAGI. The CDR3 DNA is TGTGCCAGCAGGGCAGGGACTGCTGAAGCTTTCTTT. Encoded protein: CASRAGTAEAFF.

The CDR3, as DNA: TGCGCCAGCAGCGGAACAGGGGCAACTAATGAAAAACTGTTTTTT. Translation: CASSGTGATNEKLFF. The genes are TRBV5-1 and TRBJ1-4, with 7 bases fitting TRBD1. Per the germline V gene, CDR1 is SGHRS and CDR2 is YFSETQ. The V gene end was trimmed by 4 bases and the J gene end by 0 bases; junction bases not matched to a gene: 3. The CDR3 is 15 residues long.